This T cell receptor (beta chain) stems from a study of T cell responses to AZD1222 COVID-19 vaccine. Regarding the study as a whole: The donors showed a predominance of white British ancestry and of females, with possible underestimation of clonal diversity. Seropositive at baseline were only six or seven AZD1222 recipients.

A word on this clone: The antigen is not known.

TCRdb keeps only in-frame clones here, not all; method: immunoSEQ multiplex PCR. The sample includes around 90,000 clones, around nine tenths of them seen just once. In germline, CDR1 is SGHRS, CDR2 YFSETQ. The CDR3 extends over 16 amino acids. Trimming took 4 bases from V and 8 from J, leaving 21 bases between them. The specimen comprised peripheral blood, sampled on day 0 of AZD1222 vaccination. This TCR was sampled from an adult in good health. V is TRBV5-1 and J is TRBJ1-4; D is perhaps TRBD1 (6 bases). This CDR3 is CASSPARGGGQEKLFF. The CDR3 bases are TGCGCCAGCAGCCCGGCGAGAGGGGGAGGACAGGAAAAACTGTTTTTT.